This T cell receptor (beta chain) is from a study of metastatic and nonmetastatic thyroid tumors. Study summary: Repertoire comparisons spanned blood and tumor or nodule tissue from malignant and benign thyroid patients.

In the original analysis: Clinicopathological groups supplied CDR3 differences that were used to build a distant-metastasis classifier for papillary thyroid cancer. TCRdb re-analyzed the PCR reads using MiXCR. The V and J calls and clone size are TCRdb's, not the authors'. The profile covers roughly 19,000 clones, with approximately 24% appearing a single time and 8.5% to 12% taken by the ten largest. In this sample, this clone turned up many times. What it binds is unknown. Findings of the study overall: Patients with malignant thyroid tumors reportedly had significantly higher TCR beta diversity than those with benign nodules, in blood and tumor.

Every patient underwent thyroid surgery untreated. This receptor was identified in a male donor with papillary thyroid cancer or a benign thyroid nodule (not recorded which). Some clones in this sample may be carry-over from other donors' samples. The sequenced material came from tumor tissue.

In nucleotides, the CDR3 is TGTGCCAGCAGTGAATGGCGGACAGGAGCTAATGAAAAACTGTTTTTT. It yields the protein CASSEWRTGANEKLFF. The chain recombines TRBV6-1 with TRBJ1-4; 7 nucleotides match TRBD1. Germline assignment: CDR1 MNHNS and CDR2 SASEGT. The length of the CDR3 is 16 residues. With V trimmed by 2 bases and J by 3 bases, 6 bases remained unmatched.